This T cell receptor beta chain originates from a study of blood T cell repertoires in COVID-19. The count of this clone is one. Profiling relied on immunoSEQ multiplex PCR, and the TCRdb table lists in-frame clones only, not all of them. The table has a few hundred thousand clones, 89% seen once. V was pared by 5 bases and J by 0 bases, with 15 bases between. Germline lookup yields CDR1 MNHEY and CDR2 SMNVEV (reference sequence). The CDR3 runs to 16 residues. Sequencing was carried out using peripheral blood. The origin of this receptor is a woman aged 40-49 years who had recovered from COVID-19. The genes are TRBV27 and TRBJ2-3; D ambiguous. Written as DNA, the CDR3 is TGTGCCAGCAGTCGTTATAACAGTGATAGCACAGATACGCAGTATTTT. As protein: CASSRYNSDSTDTQYF.